This T cell receptor (beta chain) originates from a study of T-cell reconstitution after alpha-beta-depleted transplantation in children. Study-level results: After transplant, high TCRbeta diversity at day 60 in some patients arose from surviving recipient T cells and thymic progenitors. Alpha-beta T cells about two months after transplant reportedly derived from several hundred expanded graft clones. A year post-transplant, T-cell counts and diversity derived mostly from newly produced T cells.

Regarding this clonotype: The antigen remains unidentified.

V gave up 6 bases and J gave up 6 bases; unmatched junction bases: 4. The germline CDR1 and CDR2 sequences are SGHDT and YYEEEE. This CDR3 has 14 residues. It was with unique molecular identifiers that the TCRbeta library was prepared. TCRdb re-called the PCR reads through MiXCR, storing one row per CDR3 protein. Of about 110,000 distinct CDR3 sequences listed, about 9.4% are singletons. This sample comprised PBMCs, obtained before TCRalphabeta/CD19-depleted stem cell transplant. J is TRBJ2-2 and V is TRBV5-6; TRBD2 matches at 11 bases. This receptor was taken from a boy aged 2 to 9 with acute lymphoblastic leukemia, due to receive a stem cell transplant. The CDR3 bases are TGTGCCAGCAACCTAGCGGGGGGACCCGGGGAGCTGTTTTTT. This sequence encodes CASNLAGGPGELFF.